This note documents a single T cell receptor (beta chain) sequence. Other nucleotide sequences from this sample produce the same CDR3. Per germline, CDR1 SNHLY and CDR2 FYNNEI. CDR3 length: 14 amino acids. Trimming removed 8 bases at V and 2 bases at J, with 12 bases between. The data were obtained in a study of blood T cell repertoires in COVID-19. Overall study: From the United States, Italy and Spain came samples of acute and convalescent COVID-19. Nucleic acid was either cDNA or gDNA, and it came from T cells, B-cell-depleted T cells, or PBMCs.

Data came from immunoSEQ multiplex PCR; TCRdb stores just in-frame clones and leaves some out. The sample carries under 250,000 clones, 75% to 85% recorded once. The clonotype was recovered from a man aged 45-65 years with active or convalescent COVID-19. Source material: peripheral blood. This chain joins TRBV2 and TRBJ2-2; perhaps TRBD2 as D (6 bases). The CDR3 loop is CASGEVTNTGELFF. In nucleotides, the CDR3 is TGTGCCAGCGGGGAGGTGACAAACACCGGGGAGCTGTTTTTT.